This TCR beta chain was obtained from a study of T cell clones after liver transplantation. The overall study: TCRbeta sequencing after a pre-transplant mixed lymphocyte reaction identified graft-donor-reactive clones, later tracked in post-transplant blood. Tolerant meant at least one year fully off immunosuppression without liver enzymes above twice normal.

The trim removed 5 bases at V and 2 bases at J, leaving 6 bases unmatched. This CDR3 is built from 15 residues. The germline gives CDR1 SGHNT, CDR2 YYREEE (reference sequence). Sequenced by immunoSEQ multiplex PCR; TCRdb stores in-frame clones only, minus some. The sample includes 68,000 or so clones, 80% of them seen just once. In this sample, this clone turned up a few times. Its antigen is not identified. Broader study findings: Compared with third party-reactive sequences, donor-reactive ones declined more, independent of withdrawal success.

Source: CD4+ T cells from blood, taken before liver transplant. This clonotype was sampled from a human donor who received a liver transplant. The chain employs TRBV5-4 and TRBJ2-1; TRBD2 matches 8 bases. CDR3 sequence (DNA): TGTGCCAGCAGTTATGGACTAGCCACCTACAATGAGCAGTTCTTC. It is translated as CASSYGLATYNEQFF.